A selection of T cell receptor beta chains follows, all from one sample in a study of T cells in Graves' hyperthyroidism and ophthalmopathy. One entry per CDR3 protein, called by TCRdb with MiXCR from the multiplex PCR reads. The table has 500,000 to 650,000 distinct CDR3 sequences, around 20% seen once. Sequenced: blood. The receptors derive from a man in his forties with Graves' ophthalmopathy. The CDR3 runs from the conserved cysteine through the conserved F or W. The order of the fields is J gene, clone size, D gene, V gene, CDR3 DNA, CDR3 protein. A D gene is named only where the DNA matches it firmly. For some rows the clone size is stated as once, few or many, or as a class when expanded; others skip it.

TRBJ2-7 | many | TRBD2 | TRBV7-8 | TGTGCCAGCAGCCCCCGACTAGCGGGAAACGCCGAGCAGTACTTC | CASSPRLAGNAEQYF
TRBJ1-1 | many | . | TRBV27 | TGTGCCACCAAAACCCAGGGGACTGAAGCTTTCTTT | CATKTQGTEAFF
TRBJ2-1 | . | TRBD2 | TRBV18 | TGTGCCAGCTCTCAACTAGCGGAAAATGAGCAGTTCTTC | CASSQLAENEQFF
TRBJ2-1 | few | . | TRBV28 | TGTGCCAGCATGGGGGAGCCCTACAATGAGCAGTTCTTC | CASMGEPYNEQFF
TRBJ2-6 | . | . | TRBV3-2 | TGTGCCAGCAGCCCCCGGACCTCTGGGGCCAACGTCCTGACTTTC | CASSPRTSGANVLTF
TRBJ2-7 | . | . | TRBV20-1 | TGCAGTGCTAGAGGGAGTAGTACCTACGAGCAGTACTTC | CSARGSSTYEQYF
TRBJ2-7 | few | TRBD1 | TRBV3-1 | TGTGCCAGCAGCCAACGGACAGGGATGATATACGAGCAGTACTTC | CASSQRTGMIYEQYF
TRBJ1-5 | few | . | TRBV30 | TGTGCCTGGAGTTTAGGGAAGGGAAATCAGCCCCAGCATTTT | CAWSLGKGNQPQHF
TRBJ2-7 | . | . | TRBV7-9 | TGTGCCAGCAGCTTACAGGGCCTAACGGCAGCGCAGTACTTC | CASSLQGLTAAQYF
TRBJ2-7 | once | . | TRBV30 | TGTGCCTGGAGTGGGGTGGGACTCTCCTACGAGCAGTACTTC | CAWSGVGLSYEQYF
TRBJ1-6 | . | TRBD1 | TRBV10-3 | TGTGCCATCAGAGGGGGCGCGCCCAATTCACCCCTCCACTTT | CAIRGGAPNSPLHF
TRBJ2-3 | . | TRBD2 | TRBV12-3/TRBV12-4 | TGTGCCAGCAGGCCCACCGGGACTAGCGGGGGGCCGGATACGCAGTATTTT | CASRPTGTSGGPDTQYF
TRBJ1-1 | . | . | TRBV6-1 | TGTGCCAGCACCACACGGGAGGGAGGTGGAACTGAAGCTTTCTTT | CASTTREGGGTEAFF
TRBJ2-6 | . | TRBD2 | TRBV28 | TGTGCCAGCAGTACAATTGGCGGGGGGGCCGGGGCCAACGTCCTGACTTTC | CASSTIGGGAGANVLTF
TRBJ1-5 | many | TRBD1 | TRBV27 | TGTGCCAGCAGTTCAGGGGGCCACAATCAGCCCCAGCATTTT | CASSSGGHNQPQHF
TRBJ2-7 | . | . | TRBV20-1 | TGCAGTGCCCACCTTCTGGGCGGGACCTCCTACGAGCAGTACTTC | CSAHLLGGTSYEQYF
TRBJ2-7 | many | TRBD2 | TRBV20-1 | TGCAGTGCTGAAACTTTGACTAGCGCGTCCTACGAGCAGTACTTC | CSAETLTSASYEQYF
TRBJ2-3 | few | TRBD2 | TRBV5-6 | TGTGCCAGCAGCTTGGTTGATAGCGGGGGGGCAACCCATACGCAGTATTTT | CASSLVDSGGATHTQYF
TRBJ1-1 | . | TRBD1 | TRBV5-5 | TGTGCCAGCAGCTCCACAGGGGGCCGAACTGAAGCTTTCTTT | CASSSTGGRTEAFF
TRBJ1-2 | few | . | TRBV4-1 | TGCGCCAGCAGCCAGGCGGGACAAATCTATGGCTACACCTTC | CASSQAGQIYGYTF
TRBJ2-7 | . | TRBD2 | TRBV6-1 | TGTGCCAGCAGTTTACTAGCGGGAGCGGGCGAGCAGTACTTC | CASSLLAGAGEQYF
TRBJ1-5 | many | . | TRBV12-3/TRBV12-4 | TGTGCCAGCAGTGGGGGTCGGGAGGGGGGGATTCAGCCCCAGCATTTT | CASSGGREGGIQPQHF
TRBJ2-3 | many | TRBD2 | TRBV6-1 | TGTGCCAGCAGTGCGCGGGGGGGCGGCCCAGATACGCAGTATTTT | CASSARGGGPDTQYF
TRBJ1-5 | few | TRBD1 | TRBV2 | TGTGCCAGCAGCAGGGGGAACCGGGGCAATCAGCCCCAGCATTTT | CASSRGNRGNQPQHF